This T cell receptor beta chain was found in a study of blood T cells in healthy people across ages. This CDR3 comprises 13 residues. Germline CDR1 and CDR2: LGHNA and YNFKEQ. A second PCR of roughly 7 to 11 cycles used a sample-barcoded 5' primer and a J-beta primer mix. TCRdb reanalysed the 5' RACE reads using MiXCR and keeps one entry per CDR3 protein. The sample records approximately 730,000 distinct CDR3 sequences, roughly two fifths being singletons. This clonotype was picked up many times. The junction departs from germline at one end; a sequencing error may be responsible. The sequence was collected from a woman aged 55-70 years in good health. Input material: blood. The chain recombines TRBV4-2 with TRBJ2-3, with D unresolved. CDR3 DNA sequence: TGCGCCAGCAGCCAAGAGGGCACAGATACGCAGTATTTT. It codes for CASSQEGTDTQYF.